The text below deals with one T cell receptor beta chain. Its antigen remains unidentified. No base quality values were provided; no much bigger clone lies one nucleotide off. The data belong to a study of CD8 T cells in ankylosing spondylitis (dated by TCRdb to about 2017). Some background on the complete study: T cell receptor beta repertoires were profiled in healthy donors and ankylosing spondylitis patients so that disease-linked TCR variants could be found. The whole study cohort included 108 healthy donors and 25 ankylosing spondylitis patients. Peripheral blood was sampled, and synovial fluid was also collected from ankylosing spondylitis patients.

Data came from an Illumina HiSeq 2500. Quantitative 5'-RACE with molecular barcodes was the method used to prepare the TCR beta libraries. As for the authors' bioinformatics: A new computational method based on a probabilistic model of VDJ rearrangement was used to identify disease-linked TCR variants. Using fastp trimming at Q25 and MiXCR clonotype assembly, TCRdb reanalyzed the public sequencing data and kept in-frame beta chains. CDR3 protein sequences are deduplicated, and each keeps its most common genes and DNA. These V and J calls derive from TCRdb rather than the authors' analysis. This sample gives approximately 240,000 distinct CDR3 sequences in total; 24% of them show up just once. The top ten hold 0.6% to 0.75% of the sample. The study at large found these results: Significant enrichment of the disease-linked clones was reported in matched synovial fluid samples from ankylosing spondylitis patients. Some TCR beta motif variants had previously been reported in synovial fluid and blood of reactive arthritis patients, which suggested common disease-initiation mechanisms. A TCR beta motif of several highly homologous amino acid variants appeared characteristic of blood from ankylosing spondylitis patients. The disease-linked clones showed a CD8+ phenotype and occurred at relatively low frequencies in peripheral blood.

Trimming removed 5 bases from V and 5 bases from J; the gene matches leave 10 bases unexplained. The germline V gene provides CDR1 SGHTA and CDR2 FQGNSA. Including cysteine and phenylalanine, the CDR3 has 15 amino acids. The kept DNA is CDR3 alone, 45 bases in frame from the first base. The rearranged chain carries TRBV7-2 and TRBJ2-5; 8 middle bases align to TRBD2. The TCR was taken from a male donor with ankylosing spondylitis or in good health (not recorded which). Specimen: blood, either unsorted or a sorted T cell fraction (not recorded which). At the DNA level, the sequence is TGTGCCAGCAGCCCCGCCGGGAGGGGTAGGGAGACCCAGTACTTC. Its protein reads: CASSPAGRGRETQYF.